This TCR beta chain was documented in a study of blood T cell repertoires in COVID-19. Study-wide background: Acute and convalescent COVID-19 specimens originated in the United States, Italy and Spain. Nucleic acid was either cDNA or gDNA, and it came from T cells, B-cell-depleted T cells, or PBMCs.

The CDR3 contains 12 residues. V shed 5 bases and J shed 1 base, with 6 bases lying between them. Germline assignment: CDR1 SGHVS and CDR2 FQNEAQ. In the source study's methods: The authors estimated nucleated cell counts from reference gene primer amplification. The method was immunoSEQ multiplex PCR; TCRdb's version includes in-frame clones alone and lacks a portion of them. V and J calls and clone size follow that table, whereas D and trimming were derived from the DNA. The sample lists 90,000 or so clones; 80% to 90% were seen once. The receptor was isolated from a man between 60 and 70 years old with acute or convalescent COVID-19. Sequences were obtained from peripheral blood. The chain links TRBV7-8 to TRBJ2-7; the D is unclear. In nucleotides, the CDR3 is TGTGCCAGCAGCCCTCGGTCCTACGAGCAGTACTTC. It is translated as CASSPRSYEQYF.